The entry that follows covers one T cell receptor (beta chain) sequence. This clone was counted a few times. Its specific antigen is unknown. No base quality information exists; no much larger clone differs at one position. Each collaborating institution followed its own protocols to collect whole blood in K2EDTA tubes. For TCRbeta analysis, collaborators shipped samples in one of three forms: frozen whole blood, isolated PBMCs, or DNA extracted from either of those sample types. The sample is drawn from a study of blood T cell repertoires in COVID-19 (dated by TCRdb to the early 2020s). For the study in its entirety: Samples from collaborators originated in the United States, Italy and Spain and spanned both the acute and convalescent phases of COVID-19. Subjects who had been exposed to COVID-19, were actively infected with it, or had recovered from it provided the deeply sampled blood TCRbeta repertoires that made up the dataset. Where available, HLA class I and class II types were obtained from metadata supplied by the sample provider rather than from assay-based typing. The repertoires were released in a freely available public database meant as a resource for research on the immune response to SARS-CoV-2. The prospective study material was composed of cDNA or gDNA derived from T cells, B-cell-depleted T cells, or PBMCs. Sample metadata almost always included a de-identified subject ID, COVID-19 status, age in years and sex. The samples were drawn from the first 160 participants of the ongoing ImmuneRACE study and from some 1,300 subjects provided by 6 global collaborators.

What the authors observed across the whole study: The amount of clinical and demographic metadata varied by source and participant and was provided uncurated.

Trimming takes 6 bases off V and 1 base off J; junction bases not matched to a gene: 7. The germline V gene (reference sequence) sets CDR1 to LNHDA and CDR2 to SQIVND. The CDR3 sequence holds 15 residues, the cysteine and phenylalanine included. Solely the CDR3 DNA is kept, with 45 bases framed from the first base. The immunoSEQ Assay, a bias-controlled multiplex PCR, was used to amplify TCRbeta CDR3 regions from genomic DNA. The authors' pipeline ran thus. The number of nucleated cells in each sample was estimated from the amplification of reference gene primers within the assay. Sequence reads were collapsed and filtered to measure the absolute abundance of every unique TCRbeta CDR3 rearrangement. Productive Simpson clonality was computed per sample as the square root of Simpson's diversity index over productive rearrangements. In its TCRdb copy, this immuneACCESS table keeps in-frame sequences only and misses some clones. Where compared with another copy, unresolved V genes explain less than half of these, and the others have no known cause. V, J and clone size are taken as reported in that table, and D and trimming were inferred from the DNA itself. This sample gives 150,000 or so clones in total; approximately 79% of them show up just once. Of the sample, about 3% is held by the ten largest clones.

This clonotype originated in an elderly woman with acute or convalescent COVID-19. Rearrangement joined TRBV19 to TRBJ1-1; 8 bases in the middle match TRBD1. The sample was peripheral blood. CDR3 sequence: CASRLLRGPNTEAFF. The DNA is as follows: TGTGCCAGTAGGCTCCTCAGGGGGCCGAACACTGAAGCTTTCTTT. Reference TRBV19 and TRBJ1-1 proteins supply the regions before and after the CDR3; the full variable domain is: DGGITQSPKYLFRKEGQNVTLSCEQNLNHDAMYWYRQDPGQGLRLIYYSQIVNDFQKGDIAEGYSVSREKKESFPLTVTSAQKNPTAFYLCASRLLRGPNTEAFFGQGTRLTVV.